The 20 T cell receptor beta chains presented below share a single source sample, sequenced in a study of radiotherapy plus CTLA-4 blockade in lung cancer. Clones were read by immunoSEQ multiplex PCR, and TCRdb kept only the in-frame ones, dropping some. The data contain tens of thousands of clones, roughly three quarters of them singletons. The source material was peripheral blood, sampled from a patient treated with radiotherapy plus ipilimumab. These TCRs come from a human donor with non-small cell lung cancer that progressed on radiotherapy plus ipilimumab.

The gene calls are TRBV27 and TRBJ2-5, with D possibly TRBD1 on 6 matching bases. The CDR3 is 14 residues long. V was pared by 5 bases and J by 2 bases, with 12 bases between. Germline CDR1 MNHEY, CDR2 SMNVEV (reference sequence). This CDR3 is CASSLQGQQETQYF. The CDR3 nucleotides read TGTGCCAGCAGTCTACAGGGACAACAAGAGACCCAGTACTTC.

The CDR3 is CSVEGYGETQYF. In DNA, the CDR3 is TGCAGCGTTGAGGGGTACGGAGAGACCCAGTACTTC. This chain joins TRBV29-1 and TRBJ2-5; no firm D call. This CDR3 comprises 12 residues. V was cut by 3 bases and J by 4 bases, with 9 bases left in between. Per germline, CDR1 SQVTM and CDR2 ANQGSEA.

The V gene is TRBV6-1, the J gene TRBJ1-5, with D possibly matching TRBD1 (5 bases). V was pared by 6 bases and J by 3 bases, with 12 bases between. The CDR3 is 14 residues long. The germline V gene encodes CDR1 MNHNS and CDR2 SASEGT. The CDR3 DNA follows: TGTGCCAGCAGGGGGGAAGGTAACAATCAGCCCCAGCATTTT. Translation gives CASRGEGNNQPQHF.

The chain links TRBV9 to TRBJ2-5; D unresolved. V was pared by 0 bases and J by 5 bases, with 11 bases between. Germline CDR1 is SGDLS and CDR2 is YYNGEE. The CDR3 is 14 amino acids. CDR3 protein: CASSVESVGETQYF. For the CDR3, the DNA is TGTGCCAGCAGCGTAGAGAGTGTGGGGGAGACCCAGTACTTC.

The chain is built from TRBV28 and TRBJ1-2; 7 nucleotides match TRBD1. CDR1 and CDR2 (germline): MDHEN, SYDVKM. The CDR3 loop spans 17 amino acids. After removal of 5 bases from V and 8 bases from J, the junction contained 20 bases not matched to a gene. This chain's CDR3 is CASSPLLTGQGLWGYTF. The CDR3 nucleotides are TGTGCCAGCAGTCCCCTTCTGACAGGGCAGGGACTATGGGGCTACACCTTC.

The chain has TRBV9 and TRBJ2-1; D may be TRBD2 (6 bases). V dropped 4 bases and J dropped 0 bases, with 11 bases sitting between them. Germline CDR1 SGDLS, CDR2 YYNGEE. The CDR3 contains 15 residues. CDR3 residues: CASSPRDSSYNEQFF. The CDR3 nucleotides read TGTGCCAGCAGCCCCCGGGACTCCTCCTACAATGAGCAGTTCTTC.

The rearrangement links TRBV19 to TRBJ1-4; D perhaps matches TRBD1 (6 bases). The V gene's germline CDR1 is LNHDA and CDR2 SQIVND (reference sequence). CDR3 size: 14 residues. Trimming left V 7 bases short and J 3 bases short, with 12 bases between. The CDR3: CASTRGRPNEKLFF. CDR3 in DNA: TGTGCCAGTACCAGGGGTCGGCCTAATGAAAAACTGTTTTTT.

The rearrangement joins TRBV4-3 to TRBJ1-6; 9 bases align to TRBD1. This CDR3 spans 15 amino acids. The germline V gene encodes CDR1 LGHNA and CDR2 YSLEER. V dropped 0 bases and J dropped 7; count of bases not matched to a gene: 1. CDR3: CASSQDGQGNSPLHF. In DNA form, the CDR3 reads TGCGCCAGCAGCCAAGATGGACAGGGGAATTCACCCCTCCACTTT.

V and J are TRBV6-5 and TRBJ2-3; a weak D match, TRBD2 (5 bases). CDR3 length: 16 residues. Trimming took off 4 bases at V and 5 bases at J, with 19 bases between the two ends. The germline gives CDR1 MNHEY, CDR2 SVGAGI. DNA for the CDR3: TGTGCCAGCAGTTTTGGAGGTTGGAGCGCCGAAGATACGCAGTATTTT. Translating it yields CASSFGGWSAEDTQYF.

The sample holds one count of this clone. The rearrangement joins TRBV27 to TRBJ2-1, with D unclear. The CDR3 totals 13 residues. CDR1 and CDR2 (germline): MNHEY, SMNVEV (reference sequence). V was clipped by 4 bases and J by 9 bases, with 13 bases between them. This CDR3 reads CASSYGSRGEQFF. CDR3 nucleotide sequence: TGTGCCAGCAGTTACGGTAGCAGAGGTGAGCAGTTCTTC.

This chain uses TRBV2 with TRBJ1-2; no definite D call. V lost 8 bases and J lost 2, with 12 bases in between. Looked up from germline, CDR1 is SNHLY and CDR2 is FYNNEI. CDR3 size: 13 residues. The CDR3, as DNA: TGTGCCAGCTGCCTCACAGAGAACTATGGCTACACCTTC. It yields the protein CASCLTENYGYTF.

This chain connects TRBV5-1 to TRBJ2-5; D is unresolved. Trimming took 0 bases from V and 5 from J, leaving 14 bases between them. The CDR3 runs to 15 residues. CDR1 SGHRS and CDR2 YFSETQ come from the germline V gene. The CDR3 loop is CASSLALAPQETQYF. CDR3 DNA: TGCGCCAGCAGCTTGGCTTTGGCACCGCAGGAGACCCAGTACTTC.

This chain joins TRBV7-2 and TRBJ1-3; possibly TRBD1 for D (6 bases). The ends were cut back, 5 bases at V and 4 bases at J, with 18 bases in the middle. Germline V CDR1 and CDR2: SGHTA, FQGNSA. The CDR3 spans 16 residues. The CDR3 DNA sequence: TGTGCCAGCAGCCCCGGCGGGGGGCGGAGAGGAAACACCATATATTTT. Translated: CASSPGGGRRGNTIYF. Looking up the rest from reference TRBV7-2 and TRBJ1-3 gives the full variable domain: GAGVSQSPSNKVTEKGKDVELRCDPISGHTALYWYRQSLGQGLEFLIYFQGNSAPDKSGLPSDRFSAERTGGSVSTLTIQRTQQEDSAVYLCASSPGGGRRGNTIYFGEGSWLTVV.

This clone has only a few counts. Compared with germline, one end of the junction differs, possibly owing to a read error. The gene calls are TRBV5-6 and TRBJ1-4, with D possibly being TRBD1 (5 bases). The CDR3 extends over 14 amino acids. Germline V gene data show CDR1 as SGHDT and CDR2 as YYEEEE. CDR3 residues: CASTLGGPNEKLFF. CDR3 DNA: TGTGCCAGCACCTTGGGGGGACCTAATGAAAAACTGTTTTTT.

This clone was seen a few times. The chain employs TRBV6-5 and TRBJ2-2; 9 bases fit TRBD1. CDR1 is MNHEY and CDR2 is SVGAGI in the germline V gene. The CDR3 runs 15 residues. After removal of 2 bases from V and 4 bases from J, the junction contained 2 bases not matched to a gene. CDR3 residues: CASSYRQGGTGELFF. In DNA, the CDR3 is TGTGCCAGCAGTTACAGACAGGGGGGCACCGGGGAGCTGTTTTTT.

This rearrangement joins TRBV7-8 to TRBJ1-2; no reliable D call. V was pared by 4 bases and J by 1 base, with 7 bases between. CDR3 length: 13 amino acids. The germline V gene has CDR1 SGHVS and CDR2 FQNEAQ. The DNA for the CDR3 is TGTGCCAGCAGCTCCCAGCTTAACTATGGCTACACCTTC. Translation gives CASSSQLNYGYTF.

The chain couples TRBV5-1 to TRBJ2-7; 8 bases align to TRBD1. Looked up from germline, CDR1 is SGHRS and CDR2 is YFSETQ. The CDR3 has 14 amino acids. Trimming at V came to 5 bases and at J to 4 bases, leaving 8 bases not matched to a gene. CDR3 sequence: CASSLGDRNYEQYF. The CDR3 region has the DNA TGCGCCAGCAGTCTTGGGGACAGGAATTACGAGCAGTACTTC.

V and J are TRBV5-5 and TRBJ1-3; D ambiguous. The CDR3 runs 13 residues. Trimming cost V 6 bases and J 8 bases, with 15 bases left between them. Per the germline V gene, CDR1 is SGHKS and CDR2 is YYEKEE (reference sequence). The CDR3 protein is CASTPPNTDTIYF. Here the CDR3 DNA reads TGTGCCAGCACCCCCCCAAACACAGACACCATATATTTT.

J is TRBJ2-5 and V is TRBV29-1; the match to TRBD1 covers 8 bases. Per germline, CDR1 SQVTM and CDR2 ANQGSEA. The trim removed 5 bases at V and 5 bases at J, leaving 10 bases unmatched. This CDR3 has 14 residues. CDR3 in DNA: TGCAGCGTTACGAGGGGCAGGGGGCGCGAGACCCAGTACTTC. It is translated as CSVTRGRGRETQYF.

This clone appeared a few times. CDR3 region: CASSLAGGRFDEQFF. CDR3 nucleotides: TGTGCCAGCAGCTTAGCGGGGGGGAGGTTCGATGAGCAGTTCTTC. The rearrangement joins TRBV7-2 to TRBJ2-1, with 7 bases that match TRBD2. After removal of 0 bases from V and 8 bases from J, the junction contained 7 bases not matched to a gene. The CDR3 is made up of 15 amino acids. Germline V gives CDR1 SGHTA, CDR2 FQGNSA.